The TCR beta chain under discussion was sequenced for a study of T-cell memory formation after mild COVID-19. This clonotype was picked up many times. As yet, its antigen is unknown. Each CDR3 protein gets one entry after TCRdb re-called the 5' RACE reads with MiXCR. The top ten clones hold about 20% of a sample with hundreds of thousands of distinct CDR3 sequences, about 13% of them seen once. Study results and caveats: Most CD4+ clones that shrank were in CM and EM, while CD8+ ones turned up in EMRA.

The CDR3 contains 13 residues. The V and J ends lost 6 bases and 6 bases, in that order; junction bases with no gene match: 6. CDR1 is ENHRY and CDR2 is SYGVKD in the germline V gene. The sample was PBMCs or a T cell subset sorted from them (not recorded which). The rearrangement uses TRBV10-3 and TRBJ2-7; 9 positions agree with TRBD1. The sequence came from a young man who had mild COVID-19 (a few samples of this study predate the infection). Cell type and time point are not known. CDR3 nucleotides: TGTGCCATCAGCCCGGGACAGGGCTCCGAGCAGTACGTC. Protein: CAISPGQGSEQYV.